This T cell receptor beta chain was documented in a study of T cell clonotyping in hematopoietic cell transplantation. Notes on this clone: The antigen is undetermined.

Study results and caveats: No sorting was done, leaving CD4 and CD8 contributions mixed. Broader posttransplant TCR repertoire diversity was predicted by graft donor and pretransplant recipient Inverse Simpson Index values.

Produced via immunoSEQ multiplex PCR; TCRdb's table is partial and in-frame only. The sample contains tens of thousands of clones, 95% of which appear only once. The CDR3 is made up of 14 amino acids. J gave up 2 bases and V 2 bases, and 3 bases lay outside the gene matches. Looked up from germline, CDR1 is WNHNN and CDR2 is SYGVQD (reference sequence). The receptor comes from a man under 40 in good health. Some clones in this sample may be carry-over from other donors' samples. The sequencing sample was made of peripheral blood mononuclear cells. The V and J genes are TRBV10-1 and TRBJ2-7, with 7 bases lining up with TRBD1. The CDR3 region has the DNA TGCGCCAGCAGTGAGATACAGGGGACCTACGAGCAGTACTTC. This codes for CASSEIQGTYEQYF.